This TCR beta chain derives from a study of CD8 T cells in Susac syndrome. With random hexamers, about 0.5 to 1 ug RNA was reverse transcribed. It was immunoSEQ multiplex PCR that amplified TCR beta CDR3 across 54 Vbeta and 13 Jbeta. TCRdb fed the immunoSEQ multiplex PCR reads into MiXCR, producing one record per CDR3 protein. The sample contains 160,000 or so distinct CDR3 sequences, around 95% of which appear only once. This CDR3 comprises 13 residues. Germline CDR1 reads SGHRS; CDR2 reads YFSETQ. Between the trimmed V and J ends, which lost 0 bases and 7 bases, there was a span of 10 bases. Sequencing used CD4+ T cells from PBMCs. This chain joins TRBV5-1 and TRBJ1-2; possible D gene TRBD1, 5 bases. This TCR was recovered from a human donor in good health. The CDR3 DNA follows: TGCGCCAGCAGCTTGGAGCCAGGGATTGGCTACACCTTC. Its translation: CASSLEPGIGYTF.